This TCR beta chain came from a study of a mutant IDH1 vaccine in newly diagnosed glioma. Turning to the study itself: Treated patients, averaging 40.4 years, were about 60% male and around 40% female. Patients had received radiotherapy, temozolomide, or both previously, most receiving both.

Sample time point: week 23, last vaccination. Every vaccination contained 300 ug of the mutant IDH1 20-mer peptide and was paired with topical imiquimod. Donor tumors were new WHO grade 3 or 4 IDH1-mutant, ATRX-lost astrocytomas. The V gene's germline CDR1 is MNHEY and CDR2 SVGAGI. Trimming removed 5 bases from V and 3 bases from J, with 14 bases in between. The CDR3 covers 15 residues. TCRdb's copy holds only in-frame clones and misses some; the assay was immunoSEQ multiplex PCR. The repertoire consists of about 82,000 clones, with 85% occurring once and the leading ten covering about 2.2%. Points from the study as a whole: Pseudoprogression seemingly bore no relation to changes in top peripheral T cell clonotypes.

About this clone itself: The antigen remains undetermined.

Sample: PBMCs, taken from a glioma patient whose treatment included an IDH1 peptide vaccine. The sequence came from a man aged 30 to 39 with glioma. Some clones in this sample may be carry-over from other donors' samples. The J gene is TRBJ1-5, the V gene TRBV6-5; tentatively, D is TRBD1 (5 bases). CDR3 loop: CASSLQGASNQPQHF. In nucleotides, the CDR3 is TGTGCCAGCAGTCTTCAGGGCGCATCCAATCAGCCCCAGCATTTT.